Listed below are T cell receptor beta chains from one sample, sequenced in a study of neurological immune-mediated disorders. In TCRdb, the 5' RACE reads were re-called with MiXCR into one record per CDR3 protein. This repertoire shows under 130,000 distinct CDR3 sequences, 11% found once; its top ten account for around 3.3%. The sequenced sample consisted of PBMCs. The receptors were gathered from a female donor with HTLV-1-associated myelopathy (HAM/TSP). The CDR3 runs from the conserved cysteine through the conserved F or W. The D gene is left open where the match is weak. A clone size is listed for some rows: how often the clone was seen (once, few, many), or a class if it is expanded.

>TRBJ1-4|TRBD1|many|TRBV4-1
CASSQGQGTNEKLFF
TGCGCCAGCAGCCAAGGACAGGGAACTAATGAAAAACTGTTTTTT
>TRBJ1-3|NA|many|TRBV7-9
CASSFPGNTIYF
TGTGCCAGCAGCTTTCCTGGAAACACCATATATTTT
>TRBJ2-7|TRBD1|many|TRBV27
CASSLGSGQGALYEQYF
TGTGCCAGCAGTTTGGGTTCGGGACAGGGGGCGCTTTACGAGCAGTACTTC
>TRBJ2-1|TRBD2|many|TRBV5-6
CASSLVRGAVYNEQFF
TGTGCCAGCAGCTTGGTGCGGGGGGCCGTCTACAATGAGCAGTTCTTC
>TRBJ2-2|NA|many|TRBV7-2
CASSLAKGAGELFF
TGTGCCAGCAGCTTAGCTAAAGGCGCCGGGGAGCTGTTTTTT
>TRBJ2-2|NA|many|TRBV12-3/TRBV12-4
CASSSDPEGGELFF
TGTGCCAGCAGTTCGGACCCCGAGGGAGGGGAGCTGTTTTTT
>TRBJ1-3|NA|many|TRBV28
CASSPGGGNSGNTIYF
TGTGCCAGCAGTCCGGGGGGGGGCAACTCTGGAAACACCATATATTTT
>TRBJ1-3|NA|many|TRBV6-5
CASRSGGGGGNTIYF
TGTGCCAGCAGGTCCGGGGGCGGCGGTGGAAACACCATATATTTT
>TRBJ2-1|NA|once|TRBV19
CASSISPPVGEQFF
TGTGCCAGTAGTATCTCCCCCCCGGTGGGTGAGCAGTTCTTC
>TRBJ2-7|NA|many|TRBV7-8
CASSLDSAGPGHEQYF
TGTGCCAGCAGCTTAGATTCGGCAGGGCCGGGACACGAGCAGTACTTC
>TRBJ1-1|NA|many|TRBV12-3/TRBV12-4
CASKRGLNTEAFF
TGTGCCAGCAAGAGGGGGTTGAACACTGAAGCTTTCTTT
>TRBJ2-7|NA|few|TRBV5-1
CASSSDTYEQYF
TGCGCCAGCTCCTCCGATACCTACGAGCAGTACTTC
>TRBJ2-2|TRBD2|many|TRBV20-1
CSASASGGLRVGELFF
TGCAGTGCTAGCGCTAGCGGGGGGCTTAGGGTCGGGGAGCTGTTTTTT
>TRBJ2-3|TRBD1|many|TRBV7-2
CASSPDRVGTDTQYF
TGTGCCAGCAGCCCCGACAGGGTAGGAACAGATACGCAGTATTTT
>TRBJ2-6|NA|NA|TRBV10-3
CAISSGAYVLTF
TGTGCCATCTCTTCCGGGGCCTACGTCCTGACTTTC
>TRBJ2-6|NA|few|TRBV27
CASSSNGAGANVLTF
TGTGCCAGCAGTTCTAACGGGGCTGGGGCCAACGTCCTGACTTTC
>TRBJ1-5|TRBD1|many|TRBV4-1
CASSPIGTVRNSNQPQHF
TGCGCCAGCAGCCCTATCGGGACAGTACGGAATAGCAATCAGCCCCAGCATTTT
>TRBJ2-3|NA|many|TRBV20-1
CSARGVQGPKDTQYF
TGCAGTGCTAGAGGGGTGCAGGGGCCGAAAGATACGCAGTATTTT